This TCR beta chain was sequenced during a study of cytomegalovirus exposure and HLA in healthy donors. V shed 0 bases and J 11 bases; nucleotides not matched to a gene: 11. This CDR3 is 17 amino acids long. From germline, CDR1 is MGHRA and CDR2 YSYEKL. PCR amplification relied on 60 Vbeta primers (plus 13 Jbeta primers). Clones were sequenced by immunoSEQ multiplex PCR, and TCRdb holds only the in-frame ones, with some missing. The sample has about 99,000 clones; about 71% are singletons. About this clone: Its antigen is as yet unknown.

Study-wide results and limits: Most TCRs appeared rarely, but some public TCRs recurred in many donors. Later work associated 16,951 TCR beta sequences with HLA alleles at 0.05 false discovery rate. Later, an analysis found that common viral pathogens appeared to be linked with several of the most significant clusters.

Source material: PBMCs. This TCR came from a woman in her forties or fifties in good health and CMV-seronegative. The rearrangement joins TRBV4-1 to TRBJ1-6; TRBD1 agrees at 9 bases. Here the CDR3 reads CASSQDTRGTGSAPLHF. DNA for the CDR3: TGCGCCAGCAGCCAAGATACCCGCGGGACAGGGTCGGCACCCCTCCACTTT.